This TCR beta chain was captured by sequencing in a study of blood T cell repertoires in COVID-19. Study information: COVID-19 samples from acute and convalescent phases originated in the United States, Italy and Spain. T cells, B-cell-depleted T cells, or PBMCs provided the cDNA or gDNA that served as material.

The CDR3 spans 9 residues. Germline V gives CDR1 SGHNT, CDR2 YENEEA. Deletions cut 8 bases from V and 7 bases from J, with 5 bases between. Assay used: immunoSEQ multiplex PCR; TCRdb lists only in-frame clones, some missing. The table includes approximately 360,000 clones, roughly four fifths detected once. This receptor was obtained from a woman in her forties or fifties who had recovered from COVID-19. Sequenced material: PBMCs or T cells enriched from blood (not recorded which). The chain carries TRBV11-3 and TRBJ2-5; D not resolved. The CDR3 coding sequence is TGTGCCAGCCCTCCGACCCAGTACTTC. Translating gives CASPPTQYF. Complete variable domain (other parts from reference TRBV11-3 and TRBJ2-5): EAGVVQSPRYKIIEKKQPVAFWCNPISGHNTLYWYLQNLGQGPELLIRYENEEAVDDSQLPKDRFSAERLKGVDSTLKIQPAELGDSAVYLCASPPTQYFGPGTRLLVL.